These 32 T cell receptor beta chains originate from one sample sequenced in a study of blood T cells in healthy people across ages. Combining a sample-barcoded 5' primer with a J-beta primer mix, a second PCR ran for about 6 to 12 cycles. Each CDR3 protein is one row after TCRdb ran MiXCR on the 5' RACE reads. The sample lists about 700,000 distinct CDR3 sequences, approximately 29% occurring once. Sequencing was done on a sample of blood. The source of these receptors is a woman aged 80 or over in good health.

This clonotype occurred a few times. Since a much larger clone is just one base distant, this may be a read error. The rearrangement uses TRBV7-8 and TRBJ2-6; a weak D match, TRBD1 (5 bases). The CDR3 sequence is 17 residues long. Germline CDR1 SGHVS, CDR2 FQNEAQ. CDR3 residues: CASSFRVLSDGANVRTF. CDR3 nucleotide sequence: TGTGCCAGCAGCTTTAGGGTTTTATCGGATGGGGCCAACGTCCGGACTTTC. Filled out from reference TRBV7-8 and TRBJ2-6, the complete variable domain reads GAGVSQSPRYKVAKRGQDVALRCDPISGHVSLFWYQQALGQGPEFLTYFQNEAQLDKSGLPSDRFFAERPEGSVSTLKIQRTQQEDSAVYLCASSFRVLSDGANVRTFGAGSRLTVL.

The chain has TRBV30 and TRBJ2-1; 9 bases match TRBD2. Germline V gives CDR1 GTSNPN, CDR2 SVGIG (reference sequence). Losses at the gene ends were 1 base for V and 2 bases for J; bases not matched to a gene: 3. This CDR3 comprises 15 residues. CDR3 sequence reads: CAWSAGTSPYNEQFF. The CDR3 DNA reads TGTGCCTGGAGTGCGGGGACTAGCCCCTACAATGAGCAGTTCTTC.

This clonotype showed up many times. Here the CDR3 reads CSVSLGVGNTEAFF. For the CDR3, the DNA is TGCAGCGTTAGCCTCGGGGTGGGGAACACTGAAGCTTTCTTT. The rearrangement links TRBV29-1 to TRBJ1-1; D gene unclear. V gave up 5 bases and J gave up 1 base, with 14 bases separating them. The CDR3 length is 14 residues. CDR1 SQVTM and CDR2 ANQGSEA come from the germline V gene.

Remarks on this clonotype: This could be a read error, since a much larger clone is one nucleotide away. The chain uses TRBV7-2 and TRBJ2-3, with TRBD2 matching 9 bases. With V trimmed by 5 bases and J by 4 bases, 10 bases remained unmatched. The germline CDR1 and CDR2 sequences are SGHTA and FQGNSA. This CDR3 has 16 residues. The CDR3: CASSGRRGGAADTQYF. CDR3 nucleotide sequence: TGTGCCAGCAGCGGGAGGCGCGGGGGGGCGGCAGATACGCAGTATTTT.

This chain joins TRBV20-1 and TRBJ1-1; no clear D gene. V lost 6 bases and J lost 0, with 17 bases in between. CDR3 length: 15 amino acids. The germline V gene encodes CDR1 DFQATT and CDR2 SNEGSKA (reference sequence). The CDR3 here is CSAISSIGMNTEAFF. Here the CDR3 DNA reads TGCAGTGCCATCTCTTCGATAGGGATGAACACTGAAGCTTTCTTT.

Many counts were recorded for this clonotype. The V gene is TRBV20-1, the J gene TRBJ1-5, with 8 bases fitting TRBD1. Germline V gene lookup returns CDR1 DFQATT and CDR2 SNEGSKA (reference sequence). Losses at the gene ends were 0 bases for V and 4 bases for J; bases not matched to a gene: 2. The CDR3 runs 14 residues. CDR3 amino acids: CSARDRGRNQPQHF. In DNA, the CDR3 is TGCAGTGCTAGAGACAGGGGGCGTAATCAGCCCCAGCATTTT.

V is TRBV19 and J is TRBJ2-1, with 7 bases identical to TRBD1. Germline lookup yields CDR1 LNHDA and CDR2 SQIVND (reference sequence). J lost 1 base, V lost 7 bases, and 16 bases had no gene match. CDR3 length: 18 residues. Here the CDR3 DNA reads TGTGCCAGTACCCCAGGCGGGCAGGGGGTGCGTTCCTACAATGAGCAGTTCTTC. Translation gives CASTPGGQGVRSYNEQFF.

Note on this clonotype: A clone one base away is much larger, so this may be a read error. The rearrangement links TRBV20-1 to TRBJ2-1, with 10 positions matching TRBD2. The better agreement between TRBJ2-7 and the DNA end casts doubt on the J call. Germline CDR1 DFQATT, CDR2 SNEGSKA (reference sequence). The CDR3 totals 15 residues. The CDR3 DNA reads TGCAGTGCTAGAGATGCAGCGGGGGGGTACAATGAGCAGTACTTC. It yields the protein CSARDAAGGYNEQYF.

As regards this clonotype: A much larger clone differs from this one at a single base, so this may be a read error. The DNA for the CDR3 is TGTGCCAGCAGTTTCCAGCGGGGGGGCAGCATTCAGTACTTC. This sequence encodes CASSFQRGGSIQYF. The rearrangement uses TRBV12-3 or TRBV12-4 and TRBJ2-4; 10 bases agree with TRBD2. CDR3 length equals 14 residues. V lost 3 bases and J lost 9; bases outside the gene matches: 5.

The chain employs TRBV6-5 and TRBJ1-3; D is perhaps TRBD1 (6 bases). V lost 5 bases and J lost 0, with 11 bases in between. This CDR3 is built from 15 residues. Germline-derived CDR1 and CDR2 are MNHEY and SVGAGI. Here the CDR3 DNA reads TGTGCCAGCAGTAAAGCAGGGGTCTCTGGAAACACCATATATTTT. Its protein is CASSKAGVSGNTIYF.

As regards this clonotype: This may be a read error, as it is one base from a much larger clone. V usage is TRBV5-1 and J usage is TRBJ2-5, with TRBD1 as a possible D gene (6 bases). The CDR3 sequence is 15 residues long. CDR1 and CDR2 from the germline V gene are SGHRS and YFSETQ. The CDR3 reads CASRLNTGLQDTQYF. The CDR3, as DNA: TGCGCCAGCAGGTTGAATACAGGGCTCCAAGATACCCAGTACTTC.

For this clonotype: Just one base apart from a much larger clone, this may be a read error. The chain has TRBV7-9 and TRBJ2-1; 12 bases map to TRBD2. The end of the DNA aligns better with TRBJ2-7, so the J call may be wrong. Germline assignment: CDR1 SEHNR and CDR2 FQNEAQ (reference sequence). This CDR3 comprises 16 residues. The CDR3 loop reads CASSLGLAGFYNEQYF. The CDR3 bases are TGTGCCAGCAGCCTAGGACTAGCGGGGTTCTACAATGAGCAGTACTTC.

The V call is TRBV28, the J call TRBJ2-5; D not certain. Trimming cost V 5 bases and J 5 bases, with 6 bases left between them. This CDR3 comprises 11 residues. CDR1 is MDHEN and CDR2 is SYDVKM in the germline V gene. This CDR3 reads CASSRTETQYF. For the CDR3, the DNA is TGTGCCAGCAGTCGGACGGAGACCCAGTACTTC.

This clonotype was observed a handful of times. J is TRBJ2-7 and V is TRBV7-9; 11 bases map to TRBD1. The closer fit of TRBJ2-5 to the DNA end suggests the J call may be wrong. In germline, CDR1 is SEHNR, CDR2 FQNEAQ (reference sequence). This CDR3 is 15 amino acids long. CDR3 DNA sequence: TGTGCCAGCAGCTCCCGGACAGGGGGCCGGGAGACCCAGTACTTC. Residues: CASSSRTGGRETQYF.

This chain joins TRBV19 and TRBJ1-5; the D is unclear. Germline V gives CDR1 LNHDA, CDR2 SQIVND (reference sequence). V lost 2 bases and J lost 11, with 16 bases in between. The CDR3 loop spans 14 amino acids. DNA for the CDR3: TGTGCCAGTAGTATAACCCGAGGGAAAGGGACCCAGCATTTT. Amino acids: CASSITRGKGTQHF. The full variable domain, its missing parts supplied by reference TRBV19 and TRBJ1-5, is DGGITQSPKYLFRKEGQNVTLSCEQNLNHDAMYWYRQDPGQGLRLIYYSQIVNDFQKGDIAEGYSVSREKKESFPLTVTSAQKNPTAFYLCASSITRGKGTQHFGDGTRLSIL.

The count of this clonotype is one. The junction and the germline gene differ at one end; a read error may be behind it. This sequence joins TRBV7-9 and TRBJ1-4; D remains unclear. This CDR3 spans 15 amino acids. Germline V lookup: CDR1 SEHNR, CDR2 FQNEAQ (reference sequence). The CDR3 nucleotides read TGTGCCAGCAGCCAGGATGCGTCGGTTAATGAAAAACGGTTTTTT. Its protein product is CASSQDASVNEKRFF.

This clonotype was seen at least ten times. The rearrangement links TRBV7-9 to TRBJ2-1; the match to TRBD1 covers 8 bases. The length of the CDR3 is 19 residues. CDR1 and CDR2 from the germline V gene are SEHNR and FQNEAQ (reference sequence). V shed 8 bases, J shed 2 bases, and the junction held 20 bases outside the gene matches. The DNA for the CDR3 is TGTGCCAGCGGACCAATAGCCCGTTTGACAGGGGAAACCTACAATGAGCAGTTCTTC. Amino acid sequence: CASGPIARLTGETYNEQFF. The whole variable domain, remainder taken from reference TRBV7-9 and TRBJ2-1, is DTGVSQNPRHKITKRGQNVTFRCDPISEHNRLYWYRQTLGQGPEFLTYFQNEAQLEKSRLLSDRFSAERPKGSFSTLEIQRTEQGDSAMYLCASGPIARLTGETYNEQFFGPGTRLTVL.

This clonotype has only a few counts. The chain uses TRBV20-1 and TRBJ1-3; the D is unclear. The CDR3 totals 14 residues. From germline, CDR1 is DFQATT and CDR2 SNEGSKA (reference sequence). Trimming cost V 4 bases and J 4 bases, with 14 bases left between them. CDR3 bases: TGCAGTGCTATTGACCCCCGTAAGGGAAACACCATATATTTT. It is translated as CSAIDPRKGNTIYF.

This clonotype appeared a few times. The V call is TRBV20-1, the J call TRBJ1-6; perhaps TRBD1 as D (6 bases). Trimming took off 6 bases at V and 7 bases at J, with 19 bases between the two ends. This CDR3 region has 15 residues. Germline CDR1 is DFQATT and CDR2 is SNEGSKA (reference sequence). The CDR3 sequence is CSAKDSGVFNSPLHF. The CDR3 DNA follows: TGCAGTGCAAAGGACAGCGGTGTTTTCAATTCACCCCTCCACTTT.

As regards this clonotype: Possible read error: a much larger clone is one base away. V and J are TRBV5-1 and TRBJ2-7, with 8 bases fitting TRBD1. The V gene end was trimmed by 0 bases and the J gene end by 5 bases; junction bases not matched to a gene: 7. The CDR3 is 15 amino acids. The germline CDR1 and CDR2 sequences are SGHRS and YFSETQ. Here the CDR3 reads CASSLAGQARHEQYF. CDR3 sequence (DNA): TGCGCCAGCAGCTTGGCGGGACAGGCTCGCCACGAGCAGTACTTC.

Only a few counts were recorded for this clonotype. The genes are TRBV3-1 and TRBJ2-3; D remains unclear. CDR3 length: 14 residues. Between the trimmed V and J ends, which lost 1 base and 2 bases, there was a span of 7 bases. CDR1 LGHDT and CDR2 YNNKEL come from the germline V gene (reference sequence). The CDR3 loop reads CASSQVHFTDTQYF. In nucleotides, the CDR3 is TGTGCCAGCAGCCAAGTGCACTTCACAGATACGCAGTATTTT.

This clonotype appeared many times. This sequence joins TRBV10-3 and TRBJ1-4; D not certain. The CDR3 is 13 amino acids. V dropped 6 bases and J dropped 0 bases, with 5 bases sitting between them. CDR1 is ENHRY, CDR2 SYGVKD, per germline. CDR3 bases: TGTGCCATCAGGGCAGCAACTAATGAAAAACTGTTTTTT. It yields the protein CAIRAATNEKLFF.

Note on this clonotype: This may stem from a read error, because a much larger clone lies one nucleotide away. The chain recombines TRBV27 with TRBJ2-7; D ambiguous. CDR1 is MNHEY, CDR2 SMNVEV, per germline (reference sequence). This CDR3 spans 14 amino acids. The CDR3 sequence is CASSLLDGTYGQYF. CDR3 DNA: TGTGCCAGCAGTTTACTCGACGGTACCTACGGGCAGTACTTC.

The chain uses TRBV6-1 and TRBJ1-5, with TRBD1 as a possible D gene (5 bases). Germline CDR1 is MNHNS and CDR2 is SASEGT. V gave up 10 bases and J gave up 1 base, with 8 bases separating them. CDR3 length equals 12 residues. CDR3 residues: CATRQSNQPQHF. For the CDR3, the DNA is TGTGCCACCCGACAGAGCAATCAGCCCCAGCATTTT.

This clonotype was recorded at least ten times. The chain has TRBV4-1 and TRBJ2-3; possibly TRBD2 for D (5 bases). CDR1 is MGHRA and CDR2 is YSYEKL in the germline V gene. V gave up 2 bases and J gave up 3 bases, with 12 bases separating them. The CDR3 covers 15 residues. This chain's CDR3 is CASSQNAGPTDTQYF. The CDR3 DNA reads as TGCGCCAGCAGCCAAAATGCGGGTCCTACAGATACGCAGTATTTT.

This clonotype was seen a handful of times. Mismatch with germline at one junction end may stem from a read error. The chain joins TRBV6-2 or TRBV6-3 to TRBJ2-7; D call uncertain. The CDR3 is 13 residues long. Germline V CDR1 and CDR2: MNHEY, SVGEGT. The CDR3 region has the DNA TGTGCCAGCAGTTACTCGCTGTCCTACGGGCAGTACTTC. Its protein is CASSYSLSYGQYF.

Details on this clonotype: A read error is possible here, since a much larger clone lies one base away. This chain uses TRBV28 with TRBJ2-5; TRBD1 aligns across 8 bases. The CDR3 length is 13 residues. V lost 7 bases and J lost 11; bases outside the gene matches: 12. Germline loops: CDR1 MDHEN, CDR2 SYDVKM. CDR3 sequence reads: CASILTGANEQYF. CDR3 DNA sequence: TGTGCCAGCATCCTGACAGGGGCTAATGAGCAGTACTTC. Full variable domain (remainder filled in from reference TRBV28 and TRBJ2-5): DVKVTQSSRYLVKRTGEKVFLECVQDMDHENMFWYRQDPGLGLRLIYFSYDVKMKEKGDIPEGYSVSREKKERFSLILESASTNQTSMYLCASILTGANEQYFGPGTRLLVL.

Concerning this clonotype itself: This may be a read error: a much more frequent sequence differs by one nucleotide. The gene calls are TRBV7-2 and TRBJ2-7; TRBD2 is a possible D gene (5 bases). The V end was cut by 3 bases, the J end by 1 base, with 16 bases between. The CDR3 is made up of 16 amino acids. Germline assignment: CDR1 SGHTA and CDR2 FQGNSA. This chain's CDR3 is CASSFPGGAASYEQYF. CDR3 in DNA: TGTGCCAGCAGCTTCCCCGGAGGAGCAGCTTCCTACGAGCAGTACTTC.

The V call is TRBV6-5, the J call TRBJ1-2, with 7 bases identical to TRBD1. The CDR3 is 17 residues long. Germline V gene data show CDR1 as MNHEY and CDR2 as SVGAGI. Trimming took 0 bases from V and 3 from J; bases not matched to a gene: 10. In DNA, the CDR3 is TGTGCCAGCAGTTACTCATCGGCAGGGGGAGGGGACTATGGCTACACCTTC. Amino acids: CASSYSSAGGGDYGYTF.

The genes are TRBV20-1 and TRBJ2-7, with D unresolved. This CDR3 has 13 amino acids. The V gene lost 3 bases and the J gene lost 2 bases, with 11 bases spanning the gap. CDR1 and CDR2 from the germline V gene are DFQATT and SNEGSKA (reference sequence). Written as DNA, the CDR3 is TGCAGTGCTAGTCTGATCAGTACCTACGAGCAGTACTTC. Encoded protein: CSASLISTYEQYF.

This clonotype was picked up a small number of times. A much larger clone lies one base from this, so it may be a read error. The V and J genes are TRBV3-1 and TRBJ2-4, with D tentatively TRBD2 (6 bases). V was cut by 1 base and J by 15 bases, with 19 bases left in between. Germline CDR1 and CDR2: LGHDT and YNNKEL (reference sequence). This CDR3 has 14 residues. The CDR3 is CASSQGAGSHERYF. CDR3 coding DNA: TGTGCCAGCAGCCAAGGGGCCGGGAGCCACGAGCGGTACTTC.

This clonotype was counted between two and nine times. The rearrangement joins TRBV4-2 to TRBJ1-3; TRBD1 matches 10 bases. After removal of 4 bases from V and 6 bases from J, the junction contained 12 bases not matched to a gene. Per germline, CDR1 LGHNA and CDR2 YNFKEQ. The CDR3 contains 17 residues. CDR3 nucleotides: TGTGCCAGCAGCCTCATCAGGACGGGACAGGGGTCAAACACCATATATTTT. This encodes CASSLIRTGQGSNTIYF.